The 20 T cell receptor beta chains given below trace back to one sample, sequenced in a study of cytomegalovirus exposure and HLA in healthy donors (dated by TCRdb to between 2016 and 2019). The library was prepared using the immunoSEQ multiplex PCR assay. A mixture of 60 forward primers for TCR Vbeta segments and 13 reverse primers for TCR Jbeta segments was used in the multiplex PCR. Here the immuneACCESS table is served through TCRdb, limited to in-frame sequences with V and J called. Missing clones are a known gap in these copies; in checked studies unresolved V genes cover under half, and the rest lacks a known reason. For this sample the table gives 150,000 to 180,000 clones, of which roughly 82% were detected only once. The ten largest clonotypes hold more than 6.5% of the sample. The sequencing sample was made of PBMCs. These receptors originate from a woman in her forties or fifties in good health and CMV-seropositive.

This chain joins TRBV15 and TRBJ2-7, with 8 positions matching TRBD1. Germline CDR1 LNHNV, CDR2 YYDKDF (reference sequence). The J segment lost 1 base and the V segment lost 6 bases, leaving 2 bases of the junction unmatched. The CDR3 has 13 amino acids. CDR3 bases: TGTGCCACCAGAGACAGGGGTTCCTACGAGCAGTACTTC. Translated: CATRDRGSYEQYF.

The J gene is TRBJ2-3, the V gene TRBV7-8; 11 nucleotides line up with TRBD2. The J segment lost 0 bases and the V segment lost 1 base, leaving 6 bases of the junction unmatched. The germline V gene has CDR1 SGHVS and CDR2 FQNEAQ. The CDR3 loop spans 18 amino acids. The CDR3 protein is CASSLVSTSGASTDTQYF. The DNA of the CDR3 is TGTGCCAGCAGCTTAGTCTCGACTAGCGGGGCAAGCACAGATACGCAGTATTTT.

The chain recombines TRBV19 with TRBJ2-4; 7 bases map to TRBD2. The germline gives CDR1 LNHDA, CDR2 SQIVND (reference sequence). The CDR3 runs 12 residues. J lost 12 bases, V lost 2 bases, and 4 bases had no gene match. CDR3 protein: CASSISGANQYF. In DNA, the CDR3 is TGTGCCAGTAGTATAAGCGGGGCGAATCAGTACTTC.

The chain is built from TRBV19 and TRBJ2-4; TRBD2 matches at 16 bases. V shed 4 bases, J shed 5 bases, and the junction held 2 bases outside the gene matches. The germline CDR1 and CDR2 sequences are LNHDA and SQIVND (reference sequence). This CDR3 has 16 residues. The CDR3 loop is CASSRGLAGGENIQYF. The CDR3 coding sequence is TGTGCCAGTAGTAGGGGACTAGCGGGGGGGGAAAACATTCAGTACTTC.

Only a few counts were recorded for this clone. The chain employs TRBV14 and TRBJ1-3, with D unresolved. Germline V gives CDR1 SGHDN, CDR2 FVKESK. Trimming left V 2 bases short and J 3 bases short, with 11 bases between. The CDR3 has 15 residues. CDR3: CASSQNTRDGNTIYF. CDR3 nucleotides: TGTGCCAGCAGCCAAAACACACGGGATGGAAACACCATATATTTT.

V and J are TRBV7-9 and TRBJ2-2; D might be TRBD1 (5 bases). In germline, CDR1 is SEHNR, CDR2 FQNEAQ (reference sequence). The CDR3 loop spans 15 amino acids. V was pared by 4 bases and J by 3 bases, with 12 bases between. In DNA form, the CDR3 reads TGTGCCAGCAGCTCTAAAACAGGATACACCGGGGAGCTGTTTTTT. Amino acid sequence: CASSSKTGYTGELFF.

This sequence joins TRBV18 and TRBJ2-3; D remains unclear. Trimming stripped 2 bases from V and 1 base from J, with 4 bases between. Germline lookup yields CDR1 KGHSH and CDR2 LQKENI. There are 13 residues in the CDR3. The CDR3 region is CASSPGRTDTQYF. CDR3 bases: TGTGCCAGCTCACCAGGGCGCACAGATACGCAGTATTTT.

This rearrangement joins TRBV19 to TRBJ2-7, with TRBD1 identical over 9 bases. Germline loops: CDR1 LNHDA, CDR2 SQIVND (reference sequence). The CDR3 is 15 residues long. The J segment lost 3 bases and the V segment lost 5 bases, leaving 8 bases of the junction unmatched. In DNA form, the CDR3 reads TGTGCCAGTAGTTTTTCGGGACAGGGTTTCTACGAGCAGTACTTC. It yields the protein CASSFSGQGFYEQYF.

Comments on this clone: Other DNA variants within this sample encode the same CDR3. The chain recombines TRBV4-3 with TRBJ1-5; D call uncertain. The CDR3 runs 15 residues. CDR1 and CDR2 (germline): LGHNA, YSLEER. Trimming shortened V by 0 bases and J by 3 bases, and 9 bases separated the two germline ends. The CDR3 nucleotides read TGCGCCAGCAGCCAAGATCGGGGTTACAATCAGCCCCAGCATTTT. The encoded protein is CASSQDRGYNQPQHF.

The chain recombines TRBV9 with TRBJ2-3; D might be TRBD2 (5 bases). This CDR3 contains 14 residues. CDR1 is SGDLS, CDR2 YYNGEE, per germline. V lost 0 bases and J lost 4, with 9 bases in between. CDR3 sequence reads: CASSVGVGADTQYF. The CDR3 nucleotides read TGTGCCAGCAGCGTAGGGGTGGGAGCAGATACGCAGTATTTT.

V and J are TRBV11-3 and TRBJ2-3, with a weak D call TRBD2 (7 bases). Trimming left V 5 bases short and J 2 bases short, with 11 bases between. From germline, CDR1 is SGHNT and CDR2 YENEEA. CDR3 length equals 14 residues. The CDR3 loop reads CASSARGATDTQYF. The CDR3, as DNA: TGTGCCAGCAGCGCTCGGGGGGCCACAGATACGCAGTATTTT. Supplemented by reference TRBV11-3 and TRBJ2-3, the full variable domain reads EAGVVQSPRYKIIEKKQPVAFWCNPISGHNTLYWYLQNLGQGPELLIRYENEEAVDDSQLPKDRFSAERLKGVDSTLKIQPAELGDSAVYLCASSARGATDTQYFGPGTRLTVL.

V and J are TRBV5-4 and TRBJ2-1; perhaps TRBD2 as D (7 bases). Trimming cost V 2 bases and J 10 bases, with 16 bases left between them. CDR3 length equals 14 residues. Germline-derived CDR1 and CDR2 are SGHNT and YYREEE (reference sequence). CDR3 in amino acids: CASSFRGAPREQFF. The CDR3 nucleotides read TGTGCCAGCAGCTTTCGGGGGGCACCCAGGGAGCAGTTCTTC.

The chain uses TRBV6-6 and TRBJ1-1, with no clear D. V lost 2 bases, J lost 2 bases, and 9 bases lay in between. This CDR3 is 14 amino acids long. Germline assignment: CDR1 MNHNY and CDR2 SVGAGI (reference sequence). The CDR3 sequence is CASSYPQDNTEAFF. CDR3 DNA: TGTGCCAGCAGTTACCCCCAGGATAACACTGAAGCTTTCTTT.

The V and J genes are TRBV28 and TRBJ1-5, with D tentatively TRBD1 (6 bases). Germline V gene lookup returns CDR1 MDHEN and CDR2 SYDVKM. CDR3 length: 17 amino acids. V lost 10 bases, J lost 7 bases, and 29 bases lay in between. The chain's CDR3 is CATKAGGGGMKNQPQHF. CDR3 bases: TGTGCCACAAAAGCGGGGGGCGGTGGAATGAAAAACCAGCCCCAGCATTTT.

The sample holds one count of this clone. CDR3 coding DNA: TGTGCCAGCAGTTACTCTGCCAGGGCTAACTATGGCTACACCTTC. It specifies CASSYSARANYGYTF. The rearrangement uses TRBV6-5 and TRBJ1-2; possibly TRBD1 for D (5 bases). The CDR3 is 15 amino acids. Deletions cut 0 bases from V and 0 bases from J, with 8 bases between. Germline V gives CDR1 MNHEY, CDR2 SVGAGI.

The chain combines TRBV5-1 with TRBJ2-3; D is possibly TRBD2 (6 bases). CDR1 and CDR2 from the germline V gene are SGHRS and YFSETQ. The V end was cut by 2 bases, the J end by 2 bases, with 9 bases between. CDR3 length: 14 amino acids. The CDR3 spells CASSFGGYTDTQYF. The CDR3 DNA reads as TGCGCCAGCAGCTTCGGGGGATACACAGATACGCAGTATTTT.

V is TRBV10-3 and J is TRBJ1-1, with D perhaps matching TRBD1 (5 bases). This CDR3 has 13 amino acids. CDR1 is ENHRY and CDR2 is SYGVKD in the germline V gene. The ends were cut back, 5 bases at V and 11 bases at J, with 18 bases in the middle. The CDR3 coding sequence is TGTGCCATCAGTAAGCCGGGGGGGGATAAGGCTTTCTTT. Translating gives CAISKPGGDKAFF.

This chain connects TRBV5-1 to TRBJ2-7; no definite D call. Germline-derived CDR1 and CDR2 are SGHRS and YFSETQ. The CDR3 runs 14 residues. Trimming cost V 1 base and J 0 bases, with 8 bases left between them. Here the CDR3 DNA reads TGCGCCAGCAGCTTGACGGAGAGCTCCTACGAGCAGTACTTC. Its translation: CASSLTESSYEQYF.

This clone was counted only a few times. The chain joins TRBV5-6 to TRBJ1-4; unclear D gene. Germline values: CDR1 SGHDT, CDR2 YYEEEE. The CDR3 has 14 residues. Trimming removed 2 bases from V and 1 base from J, with 6 bases in between. The CDR3 coding sequence is TGTGCCAGCAGCTTTTACGGAACTAATGAAAAACTGTTTTTT. This encodes CASSFYGTNEKLFF.

This clone was seen a handful of times. This CDR3 is CASSPTGSSGNTIYF. CDR3 in DNA: TGCGCCAGCAGCCCGACAGGGTCCTCTGGAAACACCATATATTTT. J is TRBJ1-3 and V is TRBV4-1, with 7 bases matching TRBD1. V was clipped by 4 bases and J by 0 bases; unmatched bases: 3. The CDR3 has 15 residues. Germline CDR1 reads MGHRA; CDR2 reads YSYEKL.